The clone carrying this TCR beta chain was detected a few times. Its antigen is unknown. Blood collection times were about day -28 and days 30, 100, 180 posttransplant. The sample originates from a study of T cell clonotyping in hematopoietic cell transplantation. Notes on the study in general: Pathologically expanded recipient clonotypes increased progressively from day 30 to day 180 as diversity fell.

The assay was immunoSEQ multiplex PCR, and TCRdb's table has in-frame clones only and misses some. The sample has about 7,200 clones, 88% seen once. The germline CDR1 and CDR2 sequences are SGHVS and FQNEAQ. The CDR3 is made up of 14 amino acids. The germline V and J ends were trimmed by 8 bases and 4 bases, with 17 bases remaining between them. This TCR derives from a male patient younger than 30 who had an allogeneic stem cell transplant from a related donor, so the T cells may come from the graft donor. Some clones in this sample may be carry-over from other donors' samples. The sequences come from PBMCs, collected 100 days after allogeneic stem cell transplant. The chain has TRBV7-8 and TRBJ1-1; D not resolved. As DNA, the CDR3 is TGTGCCAGCCAAAAAGCCACCGAAAGCACTGAAGCTTTCTTT. Translation: CASQKATESTEAFF. The full variable domain, rest sourced from reference TRBV7-8 and TRBJ1-1, is GAGVSQSPRYKVAKRGQDVALRCDPISGHVSLFWYQQALGQGPEFLTYFQNEAQLDKSGLPSDRFFAERPEGSVSTLKIQRTQQEDSAVYLCASQKATESTEAFFGQGTRLTVV.